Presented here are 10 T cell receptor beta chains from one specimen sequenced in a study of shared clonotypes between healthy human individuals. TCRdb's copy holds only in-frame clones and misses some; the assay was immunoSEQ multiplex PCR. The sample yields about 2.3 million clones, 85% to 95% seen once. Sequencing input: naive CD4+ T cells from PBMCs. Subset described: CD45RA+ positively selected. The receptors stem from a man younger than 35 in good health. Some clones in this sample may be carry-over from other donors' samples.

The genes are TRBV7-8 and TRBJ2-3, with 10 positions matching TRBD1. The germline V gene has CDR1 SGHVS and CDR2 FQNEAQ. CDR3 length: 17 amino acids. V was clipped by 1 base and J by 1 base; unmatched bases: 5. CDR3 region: CASSLGRGTGGTDTQYF. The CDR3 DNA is TGTGCCAGCAGCTTAGGGAGGGGGACAGGGGGCACAGATACGCAGTATTTT.

This chain's CDR3 is CASSLTSGESSQYF. The CDR3 DNA sequence: TGTGCCAGCAGCTTGACTAGCGGGGAGTCTTCTCAGTACTTC. The chain is built from TRBV7-7 and TRBJ2-5, with 11 bases identical to TRBD2. CDR1 and CDR2 (germline): SSHAT, FNYEAQ (reference sequence). Losses at the gene ends were 3 bases for V and 11 bases for J; bases not matched to a gene: 8. The CDR3 is 14 amino acids.

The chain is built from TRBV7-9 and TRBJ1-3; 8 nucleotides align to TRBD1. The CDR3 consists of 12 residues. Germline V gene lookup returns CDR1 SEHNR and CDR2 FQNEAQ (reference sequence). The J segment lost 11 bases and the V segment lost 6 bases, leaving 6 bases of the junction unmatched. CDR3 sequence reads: CASRAGTGSIYF. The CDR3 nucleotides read TGTGCCAGCAGAGCCGGGACAGGCTCCATATATTTT. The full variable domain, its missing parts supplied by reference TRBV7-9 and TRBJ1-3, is DTGVSQNPRHKITKRGQNVTFRCDPISEHNRLYWYRQTLGQGPEFLTYFQNEAQLEKSRLLSDRFSAERPKGSFSTLEIQRTEQGDSAMYLCASRAGTGSIYFGEGSWLTVV.

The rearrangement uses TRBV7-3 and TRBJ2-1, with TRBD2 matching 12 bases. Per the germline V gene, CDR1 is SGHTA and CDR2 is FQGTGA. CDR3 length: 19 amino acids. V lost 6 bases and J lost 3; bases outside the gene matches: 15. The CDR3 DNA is TGTGCCAGCAGTCAATCGACTAGCGGGAGAGCCCTCCTCTACAATGAGCAGTTCTTC. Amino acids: CASSQSTSGRALLYNEQFF.

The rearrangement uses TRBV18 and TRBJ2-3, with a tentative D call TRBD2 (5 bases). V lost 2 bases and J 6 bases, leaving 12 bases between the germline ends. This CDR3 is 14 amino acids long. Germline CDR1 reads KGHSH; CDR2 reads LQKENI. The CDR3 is CASSPGGLGDTQYF. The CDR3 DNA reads TGTGCCAGCTCACCAGGAGGCCTGGGGGATACGCAGTATTTT.

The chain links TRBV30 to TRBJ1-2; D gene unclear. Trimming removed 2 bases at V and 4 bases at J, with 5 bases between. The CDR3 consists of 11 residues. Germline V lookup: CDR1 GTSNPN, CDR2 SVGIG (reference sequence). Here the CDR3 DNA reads TGTGCCTGGAGTCTTCCCTATGGCTACACCTTC. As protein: CAWSLPYGYTF. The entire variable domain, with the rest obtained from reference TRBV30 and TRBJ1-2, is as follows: SQTIHQWPATLVQPVGSPLSLECTVEGTSNPNLYWYRQAAGRGLQLLFYSVGIGQISSEVPQNLSASRPQDRQFILSSKKLLLSDSGFYLCAWSLPYGYTFGSGTRLTVV.

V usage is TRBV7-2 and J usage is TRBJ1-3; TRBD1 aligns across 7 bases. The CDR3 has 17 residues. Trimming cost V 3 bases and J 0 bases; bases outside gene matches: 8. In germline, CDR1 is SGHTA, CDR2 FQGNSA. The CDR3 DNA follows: TGTGCCAGCAGCTTGCAAACAGGGGCGGACTCTGGAAACACCATATATTTT. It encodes CASSLQTGADSGNTIYF.

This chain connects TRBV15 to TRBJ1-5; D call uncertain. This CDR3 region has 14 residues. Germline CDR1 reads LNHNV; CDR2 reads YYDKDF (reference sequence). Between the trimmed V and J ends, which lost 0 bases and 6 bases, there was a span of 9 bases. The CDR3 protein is CATSREQRAQPQHF. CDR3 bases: TGTGCCACCAGCAGAGAACAACGAGCTCAGCCCCAGCATTTT.

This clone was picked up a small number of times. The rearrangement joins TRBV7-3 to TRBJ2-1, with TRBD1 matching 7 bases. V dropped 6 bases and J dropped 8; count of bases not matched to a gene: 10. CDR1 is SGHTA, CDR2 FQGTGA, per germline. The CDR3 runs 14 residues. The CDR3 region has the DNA TGTGCCAGCAGTAGACAGGGTGGGCCCTATGAGCAGTTCTTC. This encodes CASSRQGGPYEQFF.

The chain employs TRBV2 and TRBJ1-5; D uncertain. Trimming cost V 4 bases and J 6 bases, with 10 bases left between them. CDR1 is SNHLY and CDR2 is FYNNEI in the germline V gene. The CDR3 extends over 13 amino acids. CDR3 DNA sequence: TGTGCCAGCAGTGGTGTGAGGGTTCAGCCCCAGCATTTT. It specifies CASSGVRVQPQHF.